Included here is one T cell receptor beta chain sequence, with context. Its target is not known. The entry originates in a study of blood T cells in healthy people across ages. About the study: The capture of about one barcoded beta molecule per two T cells was achieved by template switching.

Samples each yielded at least 5 micrograms of total RNA. Study outcomes and limitations: The long-lived group displayed more naive CD4+ cells, plus higher diversity, than the aged donors did. Naive T cell percentage by flow cytometry tracked strongly with beta diversity.

For the second PCR, which ran for roughly 7 to 11 cycles, a sample-barcoded 5' primer and a J-beta primer mix were used. TCRdb reanalysed the 5' RACE reads using MiXCR and keeps one entry per CDR3 protein. The sample contains some 710,000 distinct CDR3 sequences, around 50% of which appear only once. Specimen: blood. The sequence was obtained from a man aged 80 or over in good health.

The CDR3 region is CASTRRLAGGPYEQYF. The CDR3 region has the DNA TGTGCCAGCACCCGCCGACTAGCGGGAGGGCCTTACGAGCAGTACTTC. The rearrangement joins TRBV27 to TRBJ2-7, with 14 bases that match TRBD2. The CDR3 loop spans 16 amino acids. V lost 7 bases to trimming and J lost 4 bases; unmatched junction nucleotides: 9. Germline V gene lookup returns CDR1 MNHEY and CDR2 SMNVEV (reference sequence).